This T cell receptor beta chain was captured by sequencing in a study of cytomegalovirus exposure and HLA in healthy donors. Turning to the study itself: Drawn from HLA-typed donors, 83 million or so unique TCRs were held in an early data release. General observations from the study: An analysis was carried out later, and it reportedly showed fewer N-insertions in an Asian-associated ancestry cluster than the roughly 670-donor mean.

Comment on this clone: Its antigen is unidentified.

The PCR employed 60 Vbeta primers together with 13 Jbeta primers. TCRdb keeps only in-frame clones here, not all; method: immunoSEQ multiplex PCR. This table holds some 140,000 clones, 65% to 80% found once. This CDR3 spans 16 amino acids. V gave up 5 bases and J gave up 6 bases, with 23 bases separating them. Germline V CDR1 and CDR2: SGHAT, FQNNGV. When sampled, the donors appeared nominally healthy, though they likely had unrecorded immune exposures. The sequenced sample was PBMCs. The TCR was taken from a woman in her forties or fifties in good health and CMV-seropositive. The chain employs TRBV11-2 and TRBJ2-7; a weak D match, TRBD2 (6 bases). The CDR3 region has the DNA TGTGCCAGCAGCCACCGACCGGGACTCCGGGCGGCCGAGCAGTACTTC. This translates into CASSHRPGLRAAEQYF.